This TCR beta chain was sequenced in a study of cytomegalovirus exposure and HLA in healthy donors. Findings of the study overall: In a later analysis, HLA-associated TCR beta chains were more clonally expanded than equally common others.

PCR was performed using 60 Vbeta and 13 Jbeta primers. TCRdb's copy holds only in-frame clones and misses some; the assay was immunoSEQ multiplex PCR. The data show 65,000 to 90,000 clones, 76% seen once. Germline V lookup: CDR1 LNHDA, CDR2 SQIVND (reference sequence). V dropped 0 bases and J dropped 4 bases, with 10 bases sitting between them. CDR3 length: 15 amino acids. This clone was detected only once. The target antigen is unknown. The gene calls are TRBV19 and TRBJ2-1, with D perhaps matching TRBD2 (5 bases). The sequence came from a man aged 35 to 55 in good health and CMV-seronegative. The sample taken for sequencing was PBMCs. CDR3 DNA: TGTGCCAGTAGTATAGACGGGAAGGTTTACAATGAGCAGTTCTTC. The encoded protein is CASSIDGKVYNEQFF.